The source of this T cell receptor (beta chain) is a study of shared clonotypes between healthy human individuals. The count of this clone is one. V lost 4 bases, J lost 5 bases, and 17 bases lay in between. The CDR3 spans 15 residues. Germline V gene sequence: CDR1 SGHRS, CDR2 YFSETQ. Profiling relied on immunoSEQ multiplex PCR, and the TCRdb table lists in-frame clones only, not all of them. This table has around 990,000 clones, approximately 75% appearing once. The source of this sequence is a man aged 18 to 29 in good health. Some clones in this sample may be carry-over from other donors' samples. This chain uses TRBV5-1 with TRBJ2-3; D may match TRBD1 or TRBD2 (6 bases each). Sequenced sample: memory CD4+ T cells from PBMCs. Subset defined: CD45RA-negative fraction. The CDR3 DNA reads as TGCGCCAGCAGCAGGGGGGATGGCCGGGAAGATACGCAGTATTTT. Its translation: CASSRGDGREDTQYF.